Listed below are T cell receptor beta chains from one sample, sequenced in a study of cytotoxic CD8 clonotypes in ibrutinib-treated CLL. Profiled with immunoSEQ multiplex PCR; TCRdb holds only in-frame clones, not every one. The table shows about 140,000 clones, with 80% to 95% occurring only once. Sequencing was performed on PBMCs, taken after 12 months of ibrutinib treatment. The origin of the receptors is a human donor with chronic lymphocytic leukemia. CDR3s leave out the opening cysteine and the closing phenylalanine or tryptophan.

>TRBJ2-5|TRBV28
ASFPGFANQETQY
>TRBJ1-3|TRBV4-2
ASSQDLSSLSGNTIY
>TRBJ2-1|TRBV5-4
ASSLEGRESNEQF
>TRBJ2-1|TRBV9
ASSVEVGFGTGLQGEQF
>TRBJ1-5|TRBV7-8
ASSLETGGFNQPQH
>TRBJ2-1|TRBV7-3
ASSTSGEREFGEQF
>TRBJ1-5|TRBV7-2
ASSLVTGEGQPQH
>TRBJ2-7|TRBV20-1
SARASNEQY
>TRBJ1-1|TRBV7-2
ASSQTGSGTEAF
>TRBJ1-2|TRBV6-1
ASTPGNYGYT
>TRBJ2-3|TRBV19
ASTRHSTDTQY
>TRBJ2-1|TRBV30
AWSGVGGSYNEQF
>TRBJ2-7|TRBV7-3
ASSWDRADEQY
>TRBJ2-2|TRBV18
ASSQDGNRELF
>TRBJ2-1|TRBV5-4
ASSWASGANEQF
>TRBJ1-5|TRBV6-5
ASSYWVGQPQH